One and the same sample provided the 26 T cell receptor beta chains below, sequenced in a study of blood T cells in healthy people across ages. The second PCR ran roughly 6 to 11 cycles with a sample-barcoded 5' primer and J-beta primers. TCRdb called the 5' RACE reads again in MiXCR, with one record for every CDR3 protein. Of 600,000 to 650,000 distinct CDR3 sequences listed, 58% are singletons. Sequencing was carried out using blood. The receptors shown here come from a man aged 55-75 years in good health.

The rearrangement uses TRBV5-5 and TRBJ1-2, with 8 positions matching TRBD1. The V gene's germline CDR1 is SGHKS and CDR2 YYEKEE (reference sequence). The CDR3 contains 17 residues. J gave up 2 bases and V 0 bases, and 9 bases lay outside the gene matches. CDR3: CASSLDDRTGSNYGYTF. CDR3 coding DNA: TGTGCCAGCAGCTTGGACGACCGGACAGGGTCCAACTATGGCTACACCTTC.

The chain links TRBV28 to TRBJ1-1; the D gene is possibly TRBD1 (6 bases). Per the germline V gene, CDR1 is MDHEN and CDR2 is SYDVKM. The CDR3 covers 14 residues. Between the trimmed V and J ends, which lost 7 bases and 6 bases, there was a span of 18 bases. CDR3 nucleotides: TGTGCCAGCACCACACAGGGTAAAGTCGCTGAAGCTTTCTTT. Translating gives CASTTQGKVAEAFF.

This clonotype was detected a few times. The chain carries TRBV7-2 and TRBJ1-2; D remains unclear. Per the germline V gene, CDR1 is SGHTA and CDR2 is FQGNSA. V lost 5 bases and J lost 2, with 9 bases in between. There are 13 residues in the CDR3. CDR3 bases: TGTGCCAGCAGCAAACCAACGAACTATGGCTACACCTTC. The encoded protein is CASSKPTNYGYTF.

This clonotype was counted between two and nine times. Written as DNA, the CDR3 is TGTGCCAGCAGCCACCCCGGGACTAGCGGCCCCAGCTCCTACAATGAGCAGTTCTTC. Its protein is CASSHPGTSGPSSYNEQFF. This chain joins TRBV7-9 and TRBJ2-1; 11 bases are a match to TRBD2. The CDR3 length is 19 residues. CDR1 and CDR2 (germline): SEHNR, FQNEAQ (reference sequence). V lost 5 bases, J lost 0 bases, and 12 bases stayed unmatched.

The chain combines TRBV4-1 with TRBJ2-6; TRBD1 aligns across 12 bases. The CDR3 spans 19 residues. Germline V gene data show CDR1 as MGHRA and CDR2 as YSYEKL. The junction had 5 bases not matched to a gene; V was cut back by 1 base and J by 1 base. CDR3 coding DNA: TGCGCCAGCAGCCAAGGGACGGGACAGGGGGCGTCTGGGGCCAACGTCCTGACTTTC. Its protein product is CASSQGTGQGASGANVLTF.

The chain joins TRBV28 to TRBJ1-2; D not resolved. Trimming took off 2 bases at V and 8 bases at J, with 15 bases between the two ends. There are 14 residues in the CDR3. Germline V CDR1 and CDR2: MDHEN, SYDVKM. The CDR3 sequence: CASSLEPRVRGYTF. Here the CDR3 DNA reads TGTGCCAGCAGTTTAGAGCCCCGGGTTCGGGGCTACACCTTC.

This clonotype was seen more than once but under ten times. V gene TRBV24-1 combines with J gene TRBJ2-1; 12 bases map to TRBD2. CDR1 is KGHDR and CDR2 is SFDVKD in the germline V gene. The CDR3 sequence is 18 residues long. The CDR3 loop reads CAHVGTSGPGSSYNEQFF. For the CDR3, the DNA is TGTGCGCACGTCGGGACTAGCGGGCCGGGTAGCTCCTACAATGAGCAGTTCTTC.

Note on this clonotype: One junction end disagrees with the germline gene, perhaps due to a read error. This chain connects TRBV10-3 to TRBJ2-4; D ambiguous. There are 13 residues in the CDR3. CDR1 and CDR2 (germline): ENHRY, SYGVKD. CDR3 in amino acids: CAISGVGKNIQYF. The CDR3 bases are TGTGCCATTAGTGGCGTTGGTAAAAACATTCAGTACTTC.

This clonotype was counted only a few times. The chain recombines TRBV7-2 with TRBJ2-7; the D gene is possibly TRBD1 (6 bases). Trimming removed 5 bases at V and 2 bases at J, with 16 bases between. CDR3 length: 15 amino acids. CDR1 is SGHTA, CDR2 FQGNSA, per germline. The CDR3 region has the DNA TGTGCCAGCAGCGCAACAGGGCAGCCTACCTACGAGCAGTACTTC. Amino acids: CASSATGQPTYEQYF.

The J gene is TRBJ1-2, the V gene TRBV4-1, with D possibly matching TRBD1 (5 bases). This CDR3 is 15 amino acids long. Trimming stripped 0 bases from V and 4 bases from J, with 12 bases between. CDR1 is MGHRA and CDR2 is YSYEKL in the germline V gene. In nucleotides, the CDR3 is TGCGCCAGCAGCCAAGAAGGGGCGGACATCTATGGCTACACCTTC. Protein: CASSQEGADIYGYTF.

The V call is TRBV5-4, the J call TRBJ2-5; D not resolved. The ends were cut back, 4 bases at V and 4 bases at J, with 11 bases in the middle. CDR3 length equals 13 residues. Germline CDR1 is SGHNT and CDR2 is YYREEE (reference sequence). The CDR3 DNA reads as TGTGCCAGCAGCACGCGATATGGAGAGACCCAGTACTTC. Protein sequence: CASSTRYGETQYF.

This rearrangement joins TRBV15 to TRBJ1-1; 10 positions match TRBD1. The germline V gene encodes CDR1 LNHNV and CDR2 YYDKDF (reference sequence). The CDR3 is made up of 15 amino acids. V dropped 3 bases and J dropped 5; count of bases not matched to a gene: 6. CDR3 in DNA: TGTGCCACCAGCAGCCGACAGGGGGCTATGACTGAAGCTTTCTTT. This codes for CATSSRQGAMTEAFF.

The chain links TRBV3-1 to TRBJ2-7; D is unresolved. Trimming cost V 1 base and J 2 bases, with 9 bases left between them. The CDR3 spans 14 residues. The V gene's germline CDR1 is LGHDT and CDR2 YNNKEL (reference sequence). CDR3: CASSQGGQTYEQYF. DNA of the CDR3: TGTGCCAGCAGCCAAGGTGGCCAAACCTACGAGCAGTACTTC.

The V gene is TRBV4-1, the J gene TRBJ2-1; 9 nucleotides match TRBD2. The CDR3 runs 16 residues. Germline V gene data show CDR1 as MGHRA and CDR2 as YSYEKL. With V trimmed by 0 bases and J by 7 bases, 7 bases remained unmatched. CDR3 nucleotides: TGCGCCAGCAGCCAAGAAGGCGGGGGGGCAAGGAATGAGCAGTTCTTC. It is translated as CASSQEGGGARNEQFF.

The rearrangement uses TRBV5-1 and TRBJ2-7; no definite D call. The germline V gene encodes CDR1 SGHRS and CDR2 YFSETQ. Trimming left V 0 bases short and J 3 bases short, with 13 bases between. The CDR3 loop spans 15 amino acids. In nucleotides, the CDR3 is TGCGCCAGCAGCTTGGTACGGGCGAACAACTACGAGCAGTACTTC. This codes for CASSLVRANNYEQYF.

This rearrangement joins TRBV12-3 or TRBV12-4 to TRBJ2-5, with a tentative D call TRBD1 (6 bases). The V end was cut by 5 bases, the J end by 4 bases, with 14 bases between. The CDR3 is made up of 14 amino acids. The chain's CDR3 is CASSNRDARETQYF. The CDR3, as DNA: TGTGCCAGCAGTAACAGGGACGCTCGAGAGACCCAGTACTTC.

This clonotype was recorded a few times. The chain has TRBV10-2 and TRBJ2-3; 9 bases match TRBD2. V dropped 3 bases and J dropped 4; count of bases not matched to a gene: 5. The CDR3 loop spans 15 amino acids. CDR1 WSHSY and CDR2 SAAADI come from the germline V gene. CDR3 protein: CASSDAGGHADTQYF. Here the CDR3 DNA reads TGCGCCAGCAGTGACGCGGGGGGGCACGCAGATACGCAGTATTTT.

This clonotype was counted a few times. The chain is built from TRBV7-8 and TRBJ1-6, with D hard to call. CDR3 length: 15 amino acids. V shed 0 bases and J shed 7 bases, with 10 bases lying between them. CDR1 is SGHVS and CDR2 is FQNEAQ in the germline V gene. The CDR3 region is CASSLALPENSPLHF. Written as DNA, the CDR3 is TGTGCCAGCAGCTTAGCCCTACCGGAAAATTCACCCCTCCACTTT.

The chain links TRBV5-1 to TRBJ2-4, with TRBD2 as a possible D gene (6 bases). CDR1 and CDR2 from the germline V gene are SGHRS and YFSETQ. V shed 0 bases and J shed 6 bases, with 19 bases lying between them. CDR3 length: 17 amino acids. The CDR3 is CASSLDPSYGGGNIQYF. For the CDR3, the DNA is TGCGCCAGCAGCTTGGATCCTAGCTACGGGGGTGGAAACATTCAGTACTTC. The complete variable domain, with remaining parts taken from reference TRBV5-1 and TRBJ2-4, reads KAGVTQTPRYLIKTRGQQVTLSCSPISGHRSVSWYQQTPGQGLQFLFEYFSETQRNKGNFPGRFSGRQFSNSRSEMNVSTLELGDSALYLCASSLDPSYGGGNIQYFGAGTRLSVL.

Notes on this clonotype: A read error may account for a junction end that differs from germline. The chain has TRBV4-1 and TRBJ2-5, with D perhaps being TRBD1 or TRBD2 (6 bases each). With the DNA end fitting TRBJ2-7 better, the J assignment may be wrong. The CDR3 runs 14 residues. Germline values: CDR1 MGHRA, CDR2 YSYEKL. CDR3 coding DNA: TGCGCCGGCAGCCAAGGGGGGCTAATCTACGAGCAGTACTTC. Its protein product is CAGSQGGLIYEQYF.

J is TRBJ2-5 and V is TRBV28; D remains ambiguous. The length of the CDR3 is 14 residues. The germline V and J ends were trimmed by 6 bases and 4 bases, with 15 bases remaining between them. Germline lookup yields CDR1 MDHEN and CDR2 SYDVKM. DNA for the CDR3: TGTGCCAGCAGCCATGGGCAGGAAATAGAGACCCAGTACTTC. It encodes CASSHGQEIETQYF. The full variable domain, its missing parts supplied by reference TRBV28 and TRBJ2-5, is DVKVTQSSRYLVKRTGEKVFLECVQDMDHENMFWYRQDPGLGLRLIYFSYDVKMKEKGDIPEGYSVSREKKERFSLILESASTNQTSMYLCASSHGQEIETQYFGPGTRLLVL.

This CDR3 reads CASSPSYETQYF. CDR3 sequence (DNA): TGTGCCAGCAGCCCCTCCTATGAGACCCAGTACTTC. The chain is built from TRBV7-9 and TRBJ2-5; the D is unclear. V was pared by 5 bases and J by 5 bases, with 9 bases between. This CDR3 comprises 12 residues. In germline, CDR1 is SEHNR, CDR2 FQNEAQ (reference sequence).

This clonotype was picked up one time. CDR3 in amino acids: CASSFRGLYNSPLHF. CDR3 DNA sequence: TGTGCCAGCAGTTTCAGGGGGCTTTATAATTCACCCCTCCACTTT. The V gene is TRBV12-3 or TRBV12-4, the J gene TRBJ1-6, with TRBD1 identical over 8 bases. There are 15 residues in the CDR3. V dropped 3 bases and J dropped 4; count of bases not matched to a gene: 2.

This CDR3 reads CASISPGLAGTETQYF. CDR3 coding DNA: TGTGCCAGCATTTCCCCGGGACTAGCGGGTACGGAGACCCAGTACTTC. The chain carries TRBV6-6 and TRBJ2-5, with 12 bases matching TRBD2. This CDR3 has 16 amino acids. Trimming cost V 7 bases and J 5 bases; bases outside gene matches: 11. CDR1 and CDR2 from the germline V gene are MNHNY and SVGAGI (reference sequence).

Many counts were recorded for this clonotype. The chain couples TRBV12-3 or TRBV12-4 to TRBJ1-4; 10 nucleotides agree with TRBD1. The trim removed 5 bases at V and 8 bases at J, leaving 8 bases unmatched. The CDR3 totals 15 residues. The CDR3 DNA sequence: TGTGCCAGCAGTCCCAGGGGACAGGGGAGCGAAAAACTGTTTTTT. Residues: CASSPRGQGSEKLFF.

This chain links TRBV20-1 with TRBJ1-5, with 8 bases aligning to TRBD1. Germline trimming cut 3 bases from V and 3 bases from J; bases unmatched to any gene: 7. The CDR3 runs 15 residues. Germline CDR1 is DFQATT and CDR2 is SNEGSKA (reference sequence). This chain's CDR3 is CSARGQGAINQPQHF. The CDR3 nucleotides read TGCAGTGCTAGGGGGCAGGGGGCCATCAATCAGCCCCAGCATTTT.